The entry below describes one T cell receptor (beta chain). Its specificity is unknown. Method: immunoSEQ multiplex PCR; TCRdb's copy keeps in-frame clones and lacks some. The profile shows roughly 56,000 clones, around nine tenths of them singletons. These data are taken from a study of graft-versus-host responses after intestinal transplantation. Study in general: Grafts that recipients had were multivisceral, liver-intestinal, or isolated intestinal transplants.

This CDR3 is built from 14 residues. Germline values: CDR1 SGHRS, CDR2 YFSETQ. Trimming shortened V by 3 bases and J by 3 bases, and 10 bases separated the two germline ends. Study observations and caveats: Patients who carried graft-donor T cell macrochimerism also had high graft-versus-host to host-versus-graft clonal ratios in their allografts. Some GvH clones appeared in ileal mucosa or blood before recipient bone marrow.

The receptor was derived from a human patient who received an intestinal transplant, so some T cells may come from the graft donor. The V call is TRBV5-1, the J call TRBJ1-3; no clear D gene. The sequenced sample was PBMCs, obtained around 120 days after intestinal transplantation. Here the CDR3 reads CASSSRSGGNTIYF. CDR3 DNA: TGCGCCAGCAGCTCCCGGAGTGGTGGAAACACCATATATTTT.